The clone carrying this TCR beta chain has just a few counts. Its antigen is unidentified. Primers: 60 Vbeta forward and 13 Jbeta reverse. The assay was immunoSEQ multiplex PCR, and TCRdb's table has in-frame clones only and misses some. The profile shows approximately 110,000 clones, 65% of them singletons. The sample belongs to a study of cytomegalovirus exposure and HLA in healthy donors. Study findings and constraints: The study recorded 150 to 200 TCR beta chains that were cytomegalovirus-associated.

Trimming removed 6 bases at V and 0 bases at J, with 12 bases between. CDR1 and CDR2 (germline): SGDLS, YYNGEE. The CDR3 is 14 residues long. The source is a man younger than 45 in good health and CMV-seropositive. This chain uses TRBV9 with TRBJ1-2; D remains unclear. Sequenced input: PBMCs. The CDR3 protein is CASNPSGTNYGYTF. The DNA of the CDR3 is TGTGCCAGCAATCCGTCGGGGACTAACTATGGCTACACCTTC.